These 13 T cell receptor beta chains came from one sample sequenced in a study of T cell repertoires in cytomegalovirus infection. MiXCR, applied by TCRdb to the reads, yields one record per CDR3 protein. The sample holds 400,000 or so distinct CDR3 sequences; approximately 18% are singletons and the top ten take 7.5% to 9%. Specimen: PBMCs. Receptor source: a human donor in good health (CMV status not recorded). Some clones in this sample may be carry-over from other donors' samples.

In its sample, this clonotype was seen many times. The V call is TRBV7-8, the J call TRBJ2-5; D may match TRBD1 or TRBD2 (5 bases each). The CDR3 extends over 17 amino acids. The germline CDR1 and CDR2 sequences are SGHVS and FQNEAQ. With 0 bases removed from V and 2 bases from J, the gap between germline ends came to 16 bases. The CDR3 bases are TGTGCCAGCAGCTTAGCATATACGGGGACCGAACAAGAGACCCAGTACTTC. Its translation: CASSLAYTGTEQETQYF. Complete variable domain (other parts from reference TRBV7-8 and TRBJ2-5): GAGVSQSPRYKVAKRGQDVALRCDPISGHVSLFWYQQALGQGPEFLTYFQNEAQLDKSGLPSDRFFAERPEGSVSTLKIQRTQQEDSAVYLCASSLAYTGTEQETQYFGPGTRLLVL.

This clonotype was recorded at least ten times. CDR3 in amino acids: CATGTSGAYNEQFF. In nucleotides, the CDR3 is TGTGCCACCGGGACTAGCGGGGCCTACAATGAGCAGTTCTTC. The chain carries TRBV7-6 and TRBJ2-1, with TRBD2 matching over 13 bases. Germline assignment: CDR1 SGHVS and CDR2 FNYEAQ. V was pared by 10 bases and J by 2 bases, with 2 bases of the junction left unmatched. The CDR3 covers 14 residues.

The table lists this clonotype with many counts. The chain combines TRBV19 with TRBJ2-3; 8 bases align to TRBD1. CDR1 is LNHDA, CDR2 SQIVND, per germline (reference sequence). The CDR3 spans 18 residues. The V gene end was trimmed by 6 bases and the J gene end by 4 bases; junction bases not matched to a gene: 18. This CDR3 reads CASSYPDRAPPDPDTQYF. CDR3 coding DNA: TGTGCCAGTAGCTACCCGGACAGGGCCCCACCTGATCCAGATACGCAGTATTTT.

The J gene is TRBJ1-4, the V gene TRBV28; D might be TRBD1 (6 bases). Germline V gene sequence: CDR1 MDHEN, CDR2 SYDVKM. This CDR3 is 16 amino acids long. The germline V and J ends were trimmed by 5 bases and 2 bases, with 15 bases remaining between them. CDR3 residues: CASSPSYRVTNEKLFF. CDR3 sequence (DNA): TGTGCCAGCAGTCCCTCGTACAGGGTTACTAATGAAAAACTGTTTTTT.

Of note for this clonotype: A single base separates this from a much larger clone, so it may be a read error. The CDR3 coding sequence is TGTGCCAGCAGTCACGGCAGCCTCAATCAGCCCCAGCATTTT. Translating gives CASSHGSLNQPQHF. The gene calls are TRBV6-1 and TRBJ1-5; D not resolved. The CDR3 consists of 14 residues. V gave up 5 bases and J gave up 3 bases, with 11 bases separating them. CDR1 is MNHNS, CDR2 SASEGT, per germline.

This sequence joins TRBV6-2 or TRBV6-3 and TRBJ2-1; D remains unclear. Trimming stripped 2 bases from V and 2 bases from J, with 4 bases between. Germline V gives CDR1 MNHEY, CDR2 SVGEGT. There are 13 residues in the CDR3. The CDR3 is CASSYAAYNEQFF. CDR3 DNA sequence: TGTGCCAGCAGTTACGCTGCCTACAATGAGCAGTTCTTC.

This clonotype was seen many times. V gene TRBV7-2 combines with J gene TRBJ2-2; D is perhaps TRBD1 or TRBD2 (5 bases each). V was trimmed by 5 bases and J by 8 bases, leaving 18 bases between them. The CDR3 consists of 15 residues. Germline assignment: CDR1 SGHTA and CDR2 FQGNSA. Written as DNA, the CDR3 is TGTGCCAGCAGCGCCAGGACGGGGCCTGGGGGGGAGCTGTTTTTT. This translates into CASSARTGPGGELFF.

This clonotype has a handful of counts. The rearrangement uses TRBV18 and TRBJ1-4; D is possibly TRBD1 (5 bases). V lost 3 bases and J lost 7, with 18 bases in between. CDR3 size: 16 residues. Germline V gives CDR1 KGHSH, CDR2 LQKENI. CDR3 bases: TGTGCCAGCTCACCGAAGACCGACAGAACGAGTGAAAAACTGTTTTTT. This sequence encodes CASSPKTDRTSEKLFF.

The DNA for the CDR3 is TGTGCCAGCAGTCAACCCGGGACCTCGTATTTGGAGACCCAGTACTTC. Residues: CASSQPGTSYLETQYF. The V and J genes are TRBV25-1 and TRBJ2-5; D is tentatively TRBD1 or TRBD2 (5 bases each). Germline V gene data show CDR1 as MGHDK and CDR2 as SYGVNS. The CDR3 loop spans 16 amino acids. Trimming took 5 bases from V and 5 from J, leaving 21 bases between them.

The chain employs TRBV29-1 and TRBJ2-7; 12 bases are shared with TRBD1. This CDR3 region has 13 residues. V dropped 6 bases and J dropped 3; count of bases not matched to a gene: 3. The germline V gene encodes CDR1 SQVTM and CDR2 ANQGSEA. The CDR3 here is CSVGTGGNYEQYF. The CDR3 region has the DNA TGCAGCGTCGGGACAGGGGGCAACTACGAGCAGTACTTC.

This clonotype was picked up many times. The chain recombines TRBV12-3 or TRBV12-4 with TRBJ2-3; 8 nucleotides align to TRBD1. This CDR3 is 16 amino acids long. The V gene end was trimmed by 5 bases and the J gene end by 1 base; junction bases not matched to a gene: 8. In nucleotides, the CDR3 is TGTGCCAGCAGTCCGCCCGGGGGACAGGGCACAGATACGCAGTATTTT. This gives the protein CASSPPGGQGTDTQYF.

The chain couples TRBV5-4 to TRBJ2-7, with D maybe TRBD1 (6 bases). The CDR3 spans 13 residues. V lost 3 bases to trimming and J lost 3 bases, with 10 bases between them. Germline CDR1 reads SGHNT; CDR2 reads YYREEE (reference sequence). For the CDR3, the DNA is TGTGCCAGCAGCTCCTGGGACATCTACGAGCAGTACTTC. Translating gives CASSSWDIYEQYF. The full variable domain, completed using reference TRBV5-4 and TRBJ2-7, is ETGVTQSPTHLIKTRGQQVTLRCSSQSGHNTVSWYQQALGQGPQFIFQYYREEENGRGNFPPRFSGLQFPNYSSELNVNALELDDSALYLCASSSWDIYEQYFGPGTRLTVT.

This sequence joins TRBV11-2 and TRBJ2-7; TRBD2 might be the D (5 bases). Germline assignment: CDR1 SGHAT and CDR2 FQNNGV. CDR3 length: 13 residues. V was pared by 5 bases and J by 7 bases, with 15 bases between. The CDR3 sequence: CASSPWGSGEQYF. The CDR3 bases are TGTGCCAGCAGCCCCTGGGGTTCGGGGGAGCAGTACTTC.